A selection of T cell receptor beta chains follows, all from one sample in a study of cytomegalovirus exposure and HLA in healthy donors. The repertoire was sequenced with immunoSEQ multiplex PCR; TCRdb's copy has only in-frame clones and lacks some. The top ten hold around 1.7% of the sample, which has some 180,000 clones, roughly 80% seen once. What was sequenced was PBMCs. The receptors come from a young woman in good health and CMV-seronegative. CDR3s include the opening cysteine and the closing phenylalanine or tryptophan. The order of the fields is clone size, V gene, J gene, D gene, CDR3 DNA, CDR3 protein. The D gene is left open where the match is weak. Expanded clones are given a class, and other clones once, few, many or no size at all.

NA	TRBV7-8	TRBJ2-5	TRBD2	TGTGCCAGCAGCCGCAGACTAGCGGGAGGGCAAGAGACCCAGTACTTC	CASSRRLAGGQETQYF
NA	TRBV6-4	TRBJ1-4	TRBD1	TGTGCCAGCAGTCCTGGACAGGGCCCTAATGAAAAACTGTTTTTT	CASSPGQGPNEKLFF
NA	TRBV6-5	TRBJ1-1	NA	TGTGCCAGCACCCCCGGTGAAGCTTTCTTT	CASTPGEAFF
few	TRBV4-3	TRBJ2-1	TRBD2	TGCGCCAGCAGCCAAGATACTAGCGGGACTTACAATGAGCAGTTCTTC	CASSQDTSGTYNEQFF
NA	TRBV7-9	TRBJ1-2	NA	TGTGCCAGCAGCTTAGTCATGTATGGCTACACCTTC	CASSLVMYGYTF
NA	TRBV5-1	TRBJ1-2	TRBD1	TGCGCCAGCAGCCCACTCCGGGACAGGGGCCAATATGGCTACACCTTC	CASSPLRDRGQYGYTF
NA	TRBV15	TRBJ1-2	NA	TGTGCCACCAGCAGAGATCAGGGCGGAGTCTATGGCTACACCTTC	CATSRDQGGVYGYTF
NA	TRBV7-9	TRBJ2-3	TRBD2	TGTGCCAGCAGCTCCGTAGCGGGAATCACAGATACGCAGTATTTT	CASSSVAGITDTQYF
many	TRBV5-3	TRBJ1-2	NA	TGTGCCAGAAGTACTGGGCAGAGACGTTACTATGGCTACACCTTC	CARSTGQRRYYGYTF
NA	TRBV15	TRBJ1-2	TRBD1	TGTGCCACCAGCAGTGGGGGACAGGGATGGGGCTACACCTTC	CATSSGGQGWGYTF
NA	TRBV6-1	TRBJ2-1	TRBD2	TGTGCCAGCAGTGAACTTATCCCGGGACTAGCGGGAGGCGGTGAGCAGTTCTTC	CASSELIPGLAGGGEQFF
NA	TRBV11-3	TRBJ1-2	TRBD1	TGTGCCAGCAGCTTAGGAGGGACAGTTGCTGACTATGGCTACACCTTC	CASSLGGTVADYGYTF
NA	TRBV10-1	TRBJ2-1	TRBD2	TGCGCCAGCAGTGAGCCCCCTAGCGGGAGGGTCTATGAGCAGTTCTTC	CASSEPPSGRVYEQFF
NA	TRBV2	TRBJ2-5	TRBD2	TGTGCCAGCAGTAATACCGGGACTAGCGGGAGTAGACAAGAGACCCAGTACTTC	CASSNTGTSGSRQETQYF
NA	TRBV4-3	TRBJ2-1	TRBD2	TGCGCCAGCAGCCAAGAGCCTAGCGGGAGCTCCTACAATGAGCAGTTCTTC	CASSQEPSGSSYNEQFF
NA	TRBV5-6	TRBJ2-7	TRBD2	TGTGCCAGCACCCAACCCACCGGGACTAGCGGGAGGTACGAGCAGTACTTC	CASTQPTGTSGRYEQYF
NA	TRBV27	TRBJ1-6	NA	TGTGCCAGCAGACAAACCCAGGGGCATTCACCCCTCCACTTT	CASRQTQGHSPLHF
NA	TRBV28	TRBJ2-4	NA	TGTGCCAGCAGTACAGGGATACTAGCCAAAAACATTCAGTACTTC	CASSTGILAKNIQYF
NA	TRBV30	TRBJ2-7	TRBD1	TGTGCCTGGACCCCGGGACAGGGCATCCACGAGCAGTACTTC	CAWTPGQGIHEQYF
NA	TRBV5-1	TRBJ2-5	NA	TGCGCCAGCAGCGTGGGCGGACAGTTCCAAGAGACCCAGTACTTC	CASSVGGQFQETQYF
NA	TRBV7-7	TRBJ2-1	TRBD1	TGTGCTAGCAGCTTAGACAGGGGGCGATGGAATGAGCAGTTCTTC	CASSLDRGRWNEQFF
NA	TRBV5-6	TRBJ1-1	NA	TGTGCCAGCAGCTTGGTGGGAGAGAACACTGAAGCTTTCTTT	CASSLVGENTEAFF
NA	TRBV19	TRBJ2-1	NA	TGTGCCAGTAGTATCTCAGGCGGGCAGAGGAAGATCCACAATGAGCAGTTCTTC	CASSISGGQRKIHNEQFF
NA	TRBV14	TRBJ2-2	NA	TGTGCCAGCAGCCCAATGGACTTCTCGAACACCGGGGAGCTGTTTTTT	CASSPMDFSNTGELFF
NA	TRBV6-5	TRBJ2-3	TRBD2	TGTGCCAGCAGCGACCGAGCGGGAGTCCGAGATACGCAGTATTTT	CASSDRAGVRDTQYF
few	TRBV27	TRBJ2-5	NA	TGTGCCAGCGGACACGGAGGGGGCGAGACCCAGTACTTC	CASGHGGGETQYF
NA	TRBV19	TRBJ1-1	NA	TGTGCCAGTACCAGTGTAACAGGGATCTGTGAAGCTTTCTTT	CASTSVTGICEAFF
NA	TRBV13	TRBJ2-2	TRBD1	TGTGCCAGCAGCTTATACAGGGGCCCCGGGGAGCTGTTTTTT	CASSLYRGPGELFF
NA	TRBV7-2	TRBJ2-5	TRBD2	TGTGCCAGCAGTTTTCTGGGACTAGCGGGTGGGATTAAAGAGACCCAGTACTTC	CASSFLGLAGGIKETQYF
NA	TRBV14	TRBJ1-2	NA	TGTGCCAGCAGCCCCGGGGGGTCCGGCTACACCTTC	CASSPGGSGYTF
NA	TRBV4-3	TRBJ2-7	NA	TGCGCCAGCAGCCAAGGACGAGGCATCGGCGAGCAGTACTTC	CASSQGRGIGEQYF
NA	TRBV14	TRBJ2-5	TRBD2	TGTGCCAGCAGCCAACTCGGACTAGCCAGCGTAGGGGAGACCCAGTACTTC	CASSQLGLASVGETQYF
NA	TRBV9	TRBJ1-3	TRBD1	TGTGCCAGCAGCGAGGGGGGCGGGACAGCAGGAAACACCATATATTTT	CASSEGGGTAGNTIYF
NA	TRBV18	TRBJ2-3	NA	TGTGCCAGCTCACGGACAGTTGGGACAGATACGCAGTATTTT	CASSRTVGTDTQYF
few	TRBV5-6	TRBJ2-5	TRBD2	TGTGCCAGCAGCTTAGCGGGAGGGCCGGGGGAGACCCAGTACTTC	CASSLAGGPGETQYF
NA	TRBV13	TRBJ2-7	NA	TGTGCCAGCAGCTTAGGCTCGCGTACCCCCGAGCAGTACTTC	CASSLGSRTPEQYF
once	TRBV7-2	TRBJ2-2	NA	TGTGCCAGCAGCTTAGTACGAACTTCCGGGGAGCTGTTTTTT	CASSLVRTSGELFF
NA	TRBV18	TRBJ2-1	TRBD2	TGTGCCAGCTCCCAAGCGGGAGCGGGAGGGCGGAATGAGCAGTTCTTC	CASSQAGAGGRNEQFF
NA	TRBV27	TRBJ2-3	TRBD2	TGTGCCAGCAGTTTATCCCTATGGAGCGGAGCGGGGGCTAGGCGCACAGATACGCAGTATTTT	CASSLSLWSGAGARRTDTQYF
NA	TRBV2	TRBJ1-5	NA	TGTGCCAGTGGGGCCTGGGGCAATCAGCCCCAGCATTTT	CASGAWGNQPQHF
NA	TRBV7-2	TRBJ1-5	NA	TGTGCCAGCAGCGTTGCTCCCGGGAGGGAGCAGCCCCAGCATTTT	CASSVAPGREQPQHF
NA	TRBV6-6	TRBJ1-4	TRBD1	TGTGCCAGCAGGGAGGGGACAGGACGTAATGAAAAACTGTTTTTT	CASREGTGRNEKLFF
once	TRBV29-1	TRBJ2-1	NA	TGCAGCGTTGGGGAACAGGGTCCCAATGAGCAGTTCTTC	CSVGEQGPNEQFF
NA	TRBV4-3	TRBJ1-4	NA	TGCGCCAGCAGCCCGATTGGGGGGAGGGGAGGGGAAAAACTGTTTTTT	CASSPIGGRGGEKLFF
NA	TRBV7-8	TRBJ1-1	TRBD1	TGTGCCAGCAGCCCCAGGACAGGGGTGAACACTGAAGCTTTCTTT	CASSPRTGVNTEAFF
NA	TRBV4-1	TRBJ2-1	NA	TGCGCCAGCAGCCAAGAAAGGGCTAGCCTCGAGCAGTTCTTC	CASSQERASLEQFF
NA	TRBV28	TRBJ1-1	NA	TGTGCCAGCAGGAGAGACAGCCCGAACACTGAAGCTTTCTTT	CASRRDSPNTEAFF